Reported below is one T cell receptor (beta chain). The data stem from a study of blood T cell repertoires in COVID-19. Study-level information: T cells, B-cell-depleted T cells, or PBMCs provided the cDNA or gDNA that served as material.

V was clipped by 0 bases and J by 5 bases; unmatched bases: 8. The germline V gene has CDR1 SGHVS and CDR2 FQNEAQ. CDR3 length: 16 residues. Donors were grouped by their self-reported clinical history. This table comes from immunoSEQ multiplex PCR, and its TCRdb copy is limited to in-frame clones, with some not included. The table lists a few hundred thousand clones, around 87% of them singletons. Sequenced input: PBMCs or T cells enriched from blood (not recorded which). The chain combines TRBV7-8 with TRBJ1-2; TRBD1 matches at 8 bases. This TCR was sampled from a young man who had recovered from COVID-19. The CDR3 sequence is CASSLAHPDRVYGYTF. CDR3 DNA sequence: TGTGCCAGCAGCTTAGCGCACCCGGACAGGGTATATGGCTACACCTTC.